The 32 T cell receptor beta chains below come from one sample, sequenced in a study of blood T cells in healthy people across ages. Then a second PCR, running roughly 7 to 12 cycles, was carried out with a sample-barcoded 5' primer and a J-beta primer mix. TCRdb reanalysed the 5' RACE reads using MiXCR and keeps one entry per CDR3 protein. The sample includes fewer than 600,000 distinct CDR3 sequences, around 27% of them seen just once. These same data were also listed under a study on T cells of mothers and their children.

Sequences were obtained from blood. Every receptor here comes from a boy between 2 and 10 years old in good health.

The CDR3 region is CASSLGGDKLFF. The CDR3 bases are TGTGCCAGCAGCTTAGGGGGTGACAAACTGTTTTTT. This rearrangement joins TRBV11-2 to TRBJ1-4; unclear D gene. The V and J ends lost 1 base and 11 bases respectively, with 8 bases between them. The CDR3 covers 12 residues. Germline V lookup: CDR1 SGHAT, CDR2 FQNNGV.

This clonotype was picked up a small number of times. The chain uses TRBV6-1 and TRBJ2-5; D is possibly TRBD2 (6 bases). This CDR3 comprises 16 residues. The germline V and J ends were trimmed by 5 bases and 9 bases, with 25 bases remaining between them. Germline CDR1 reads MNHNS; CDR2 reads SASEGT. The CDR3 DNA reads TGTGCCAGCAGTCCCTTTGGACTCACCCGAGGGGAGGCCCAGTACTTC. This encodes CASSPFGLTRGEAQYF.

This clonotype has more than one count but fewer than ten. This chain uses TRBV7-6 with TRBJ2-7; 7 nucleotides agree with TRBD1. The ends lost 6 bases at V and 2 bases at J; junction bases unmatched: 7. Looked up from germline, CDR1 is SGHVS and CDR2 is FNYEAQ. The CDR3 loop spans 14 amino acids. The CDR3 sequence: CASRHRDSAYEQYF. CDR3 nucleotides: TGTGCCAGCAGGCACCGGGACAGCGCCTACGAGCAGTACTTC.

The chain employs TRBV4-2 and TRBJ2-3, with 12 bases fitting TRBD2. Germline values: CDR1 LGHNA, CDR2 YNFKEQ. The CDR3 extends over 16 amino acids. V dropped 0 bases and J dropped 5; count of bases not matched to a gene: 3. The CDR3 loop reads CASSQETSGSLDTQYF. In nucleotides, the CDR3 is TGTGCCAGCAGCCAAGAGACTAGCGGGAGTTTAGATACGCAGTATTTT.

This clonotype was seen a single time. The chain joins TRBV10-3 to TRBJ2-5; a weak D match, TRBD2 (5 bases). The J call is doubtful: the DNA matches TRBJ2-1 better. Germline V CDR1 and CDR2: ENHRY, SYGVKD. The CDR3 spans 15 residues. The CDR3 DNA follows: TGTGCCATCAGTGATCCGGCGCTAGCCGGTAATGAGCAGTTCTTC. This gives the protein CAISDPALAGNEQFF.

The genes are TRBV25-1 and TRBJ2-7; D is possibly TRBD1 (5 bases). Germline V gene sequence: CDR1 MGHDK, CDR2 SYGVNS. CDR3 length: 14 amino acids. V was cut by 4 bases and J by 6 bases, with 16 bases left in between. CDR3 region: CASSASPTAREQYF. The DNA for the CDR3 is TGTGCCAGCAGTGCCTCCCCGACAGCCCGCGAGCAGTACTTC.

This clonotype turned up a few times. The chain links TRBV30 to TRBJ1-1; 9 bases map to TRBD1. The germline gives CDR1 GTSNPN, CDR2 SVGIG (reference sequence). With 4 bases clipped from V and 1 base from J, the junction kept 13 bases outside the gene matches. This CDR3 region has 17 residues. Here the CDR3 DNA reads TGTGCCTGGAACATCGGACAGGGGCGTTGGAGGAACACTGAAGCTTTCTTT. It is translated as CAWNIGQGRWRNTEAFF.

A few counts support this clonotype. A read error may explain this, as a much larger clone is one base away. The chain joins TRBV6-2 or TRBV6-3 to TRBJ1-1, with unresolved D. CDR3 length equals 14 residues. CDR1 is MNHEY and CDR2 is SVGEGT in the germline V gene. The CDR3 loop is CAGRVAGGNTEAFF. The CDR3 DNA sequence: TGTGCCGGCAGAGTGGCAGGTGGGAACACTGAAGCTTTCTTT.

This clonotype was counted a few times. The V gene is TRBV2, the J gene TRBJ2-7, with 7 bases matching TRBD1. Unmatched junction bases numbered 10, after V lost 2 bases and J lost 9 bases. In germline, CDR1 is SNHLY, CDR2 FYNNEI. The CDR3 spans 14 residues. In nucleotides, the CDR3 is TGTGCCAGCAGTGAACAGGCAGGGGGTGATGCGCAGTACTTC. It is translated as CASSEQAGGDAQYF. Together with reference TRBV2 and TRBJ2-7, the CDR3 gives the full variable domain: EPEVTQTPSHQVTQMGQEVILRCVPISNHLYFYWYRQILGQKVEFLVSFYNNEISEKSEIFDDQFSVERPDGSNFTLKIRSTKLEDSAMYFCASSEQAGGDAQYFGPGTRLTVT.

There are a few counts of this clonotype. The chain links TRBV3-1 to TRBJ2-5; D unresolved. Gene TRBJ2-7 matches the end of the DNA better, so the J call may be wrong. The CDR3 covers 14 residues. Germline CDR1 reads LGHDT; CDR2 reads YNNKEL (reference sequence). The CDR3 spells CASSPMGGAYEQYF. The CDR3 DNA follows: TGTGCCAGCAGCCCCATGGGTGGGGCCTACGAGCAGTACTTC.

This clonotype was counted between two and nine times. The CDR3 here is CASGLALYPRTYEQYF. CDR3 in DNA: TGTGCTAGTGGTTTGGCACTCTATCCGCGAACCTACGAGCAGTACTTC. The chain uses TRBV12-5 and TRBJ2-7; D gene ambiguous. Looked up from germline, CDR1 is LGHNT and CDR2 is FRNRAP. V was cut by 1 base and J by 2 bases, with 15 bases left in between. The CDR3 covers 16 residues.

This clonotype has only a few counts. V is TRBV27 and J is TRBJ2-4; D is undetermined. V lost 0 bases and J lost 5, with 5 bases in between. This CDR3 has 13 amino acids. Per the germline V gene, CDR1 is MNHEY and CDR2 is SMNVEV (reference sequence). CDR3 coding DNA: TGTGCCAGCAGTTTATCGGTGCAAAACATTCAGTACTTC. Amino acids: CASSLSVQNIQYF.

The chain employs TRBV7-2 and TRBJ2-1; TRBD1 matches 9 bases. CDR1 and CDR2 from the germline V gene are SGHTA and FQGNSA. The CDR3 is 13 residues long. CDR3 coding DNA: TGTGCTGGAGGGACAGGGCCCTTCAATGAGCAGTTCTTC. Amino acids: CAGGTGPFNEQFF. The whole variable domain, remainder taken from reference TRBV7-2 and TRBJ2-1, is GAGVSQSPSNKVTEKGKDVELRCDPISGHTALYWYRQSLGQGLEFLIYFQGNSAPDKSGLPSDRFSAERTGGSVSTLTIQRTQQEDSAVYLCAGGTGPFNEQFFGPGTRLTVL.

The chain has TRBV11-3 and TRBJ2-2, with TRBD1 matching 10 bases. Looked up from germline, CDR1 is SGHNT and CDR2 is YENEEA. The CDR3 sequence is 17 residues long. Germline trimming cut 3 bases from V and 7 bases from J; bases unmatched to any gene: 11. CDR3 loop: CASSFRRTGGLNGELFF. The CDR3 DNA sequence: TGTGCCAGCAGCTTTCGCAGGACAGGGGGATTAAACGGGGAGCTGTTTTTT.

The CDR3 sequence is CASWRTSGQETQYF. Here the CDR3 DNA reads TGTGCCAGCTGGCGGACTAGCGGGCAAGAGACCCAGTACTTC. This chain joins TRBV5-5 and TRBJ2-5; the match to TRBD2 covers 11 bases. The V segment lost 7 bases and the J segment 2 bases; nucleotides outside the gene matches: 4. CDR3 length equals 14 residues. Germline V gene lookup returns CDR1 SGHKS and CDR2 YYEKEE (reference sequence). The full variable domain, in which reference TRBV5-5 and TRBJ2-5 provide the parts outside the CDR3, is DAGVTQSPTHLIKTRGQQVTLRCSPISGHKSVSWYQQVLGQGPQFIFQYYEKEERGRGNFPDRFSARQFPNYSSELNVNALLLGDSALYLCASWRTSGQETQYFGPGTRLLVL.

This clonotype was found a few times. The chain has TRBV27 and TRBJ1-6; tentatively, D is TRBD1 (6 bases). The V gene lost 5 bases and the J gene lost 6 bases, with 11 bases spanning the gap. The CDR3 has 14 residues. Germline V gives CDR1 MNHEY, CDR2 SMNVEV (reference sequence). The CDR3 DNA sequence: TGTGCCAGCAGTAAGGACAGTAGTAATTCACCCCTCCACTTT. This sequence encodes CASSKDSSNSPLHF.

The chain combines TRBV20-1 with TRBJ1-5, with a possible D match to TRBD1 (6 bases). The CDR3 totals 15 residues. The V gene lost 0 bases and the J gene lost 4 bases, with 13 bases spanning the gap. Germline CDR1 is DFQATT and CDR2 is SNEGSKA (reference sequence). The CDR3 DNA sequence: TGCAGTGCTAGAGATTTCCGGGGGGCAAATCAGCCCCAGCATTTT. Protein: CSARDFRGANQPQHF.

The chain recombines TRBV30 with TRBJ2-7; 8 nucleotides line up with TRBD1. The J segment lost 3 bases and the V segment lost 5 bases, leaving 3 bases of the junction unmatched. Germline lookup yields CDR1 GTSNPN and CDR2 SVGIG (reference sequence). CDR3 length: 12 amino acids. This chain's CDR3 is CAWDRGGYEQYF. The CDR3 nucleotides read TGTGCCTGGGACAGGGGAGGCTACGAGCAGTACTTC.

The V gene is TRBV12-3 or TRBV12-4, the J gene TRBJ2-7; 10 nucleotides match TRBD2. V shed 5 bases, J shed 1 base, and the junction held 5 bases outside the gene matches. This CDR3 is built from 15 residues. For the CDR3, the DNA is TGTGCCAGCAGTCTCGCTAGCGGGGGATCCTACGAGCAGTACTTC. Translating gives CASSLASGGSYEQYF.

This clonotype has only a few counts. The V and J genes are TRBV6-1 and TRBJ2-5, with D uncertain. Looked up from germline, CDR1 is MNHNS and CDR2 is SASEGT. This CDR3 region has 11 residues. The V gene lost 7 bases and the J gene lost 7 bases, with 10 bases spanning the gap. CDR3 nucleotide sequence: TGTGCCAGCACTAATGGCGGGACCCAGTACTTC. Its protein is CASTNGGTQYF.

This clonotype turned up a few times. The chain has TRBV21-1 and TRBJ1-2; the D call TRBD1 from the table was never checked on the DNA. TRBV21-1 is labeled a pseudogene. The CDR3 runs to 16 residues. The CDR3 sequence: CASSREGARVDYGYTF. The DNA for the CDR3 is TGTGCCAGCAGCAGGGAGGGGGCTCGGGTGGACTATGGCTACACCTTC.

The rearrangement links TRBV14 to TRBJ2-3, with 10 bases that match TRBD2. Germline lookup yields CDR1 SGHDN and CDR2 FVKESK. After removal of 1 base from V and 3 bases from J, the junction contained 1 base not matched to a gene. This CDR3 has 15 amino acids. The CDR3 DNA is TGTGCCAGCAGCCAAGCACTAGCGGGGACAGATACGCAGTATTTT. It translates to CASSQALAGTDTQYF. Full variable domain (missing parts from reference TRBV14 and TRBJ2-3): EAGVTQFPSHSVIEKGQTVTLRCDPISGHDNLYWYRRVMGKEIKFLLHFVKESKQDESGMPNNRFLAERTGGTYSTLKVQPAELEDSGVYFCASSQALAGTDTQYFGPGTRLTVL.

This clonotype was seen more than once but under ten times. This rearrangement joins TRBV7-9 to TRBJ2-5; 11 bases match TRBD2. Per the germline V gene, CDR1 is SEHNR and CDR2 is FQNEAQ (reference sequence). J was trimmed by 0 bases and V by 4 bases; bases with no gene match: 4. The CDR3 contains 16 residues. The CDR3 reads CASSSRTSGYQETQYF. As DNA, the CDR3 is TGTGCCAGCAGCTCGAGGACTAGCGGGTACCAAGAGACCCAGTACTTC.

V usage is TRBV6-5 and J usage is TRBJ2-5, with D possibly TRBD2 on 5 matching bases. The CDR3 sequence is 14 residues long. CDR1 is MNHEY and CDR2 is SVGAGI in the germline V gene. The ends were cut back, 6 bases at V and 5 bases at J, with 16 bases in the middle. CDR3 region: CASRAQDRRETQYF. CDR3 sequence (DNA): TGTGCCAGCAGGGCACAAGACCGGAGGGAGACCCAGTACTTC.

V usage is TRBV12-3 or TRBV12-4 and J usage is TRBJ1-6; D might be TRBD1 (6 bases). V gave up 5 bases and J gave up 7 bases, with 21 bases separating them. CDR3 length: 17 amino acids. In DNA form, the CDR3 reads TGTGCCAGCAGTCCCCGTACAGGGTCGGGGGCAAATTCACCCCTCCACTTT. Amino acid sequence: CASSPRTGSGANSPLHF.

This clonotype came up a few times. The genes are TRBV12-3 or TRBV12-4 and TRBJ1-2, with D hard to call. The CDR3 totals 12 residues. Trimming took 3 bases from V and 4 from J, leaving 6 bases between them. As DNA, the CDR3 is TGTGCCAGCAGTTTTGGCAGCTATGGCTACACCTTC. Encoded protein: CASSFGSYGYTF.

This clonotype showed up just a few times. The gene calls are TRBV7-9 and TRBJ2-5, with D tentatively TRBD1 (5 bases). The germline V gene encodes CDR1 SEHNR and CDR2 FQNEAQ (reference sequence). The ends were cut back, 5 bases at V and 1 base at J, with 14 bases in the middle. The CDR3 contains 15 residues. The CDR3 nucleotides are TGTGCCAGCAGCCCCAGGGAAGGCCTCCAAGAGACCCAGTACTTC. Protein sequence: CASSPREGLQETQYF.

J is TRBJ2-5 and V is TRBV12-3 or TRBV12-4; the D gene could be TRBD1 or TRBD2 (6 bases each). Trimming removed 9 bases at V and 11 bases at J, with 22 bases between. The CDR3 length is 13 residues. In nucleotides, the CDR3 is TGTGCCAGTAAACTAACTGGAGGGGGACTTCAGTACTTC. It encodes CASKLTGGGLQYF.

The chain joins TRBV6-5 to TRBJ2-1; 16 nucleotides align to TRBD2. Germline loops: CDR1 MNHEY, CDR2 SVGAGI. V was pared by 2 bases and J by 11 bases, with 3 bases of the junction left unmatched. This CDR3 has 15 amino acids. CDR3 DNA sequence: TGTGCCAGCAGTTACGGGACTAGCGGGAGGGCCCAGCAGTTCTTC. Translated: CASSYGTSGRAQQFF.

This clonotype was detected only a few times. V and J are TRBV30 and TRBJ2-2; 10 bases are shared with TRBD2. V trimming: 0 bases; J trimming: 6 bases; junction bases outside the gene matches: 7. The length of the CDR3 is 16 residues. Germline CDR1 GTSNPN, CDR2 SVGIG (reference sequence). The CDR3 DNA reads as TGTGCCTGGAGTGTCGAGCGGGGGGGCCCTCCCGGGGAGCTGTTTTTT. Its translation is CAWSVERGGPPGELFF.

This clonotype appeared a few times. J is TRBJ2-5 and V is TRBV6-6, with D maybe TRBD2 (5 bases). This CDR3 has 15 amino acids. V lost 7 bases and J 3 bases, leaving 18 bases between the germline ends. CDR1 and CDR2 (germline): MNHNY, SVGAGI (reference sequence). In nucleotides, the CDR3 is TGTGCCAGCAAAATCAGGAGGCTGTGGGAAGAGACCCAGTACTTC. Translation gives CASKIRRLWEETQYF.

The V and J genes are TRBV28 and TRBJ2-5; tentatively, D is TRBD2 (5 bases). Germline lookup yields CDR1 MDHEN and CDR2 SYDVKM. The CDR3 extends over 14 amino acids. V was pared by 3 bases and J by 5 bases, with 13 bases between. The CDR3, as DNA: TGTGCCAGCAGTTTTGTGGGAGCGGTCGAGACCCAGTACTTC. It is translated as CASSFVGAVETQYF. Variable domain in full (rest from reference TRBV28 and TRBJ2-5): DVKVTQSSRYLVKRTGEKVFLECVQDMDHENMFWYRQDPGLGLRLIYFSYDVKMKEKGDIPEGYSVSREKKERFSLILESASTNQTSMYLCASSFVGAVETQYFGPGTRLLVL.